This entry lists 15 T cell receptor beta chains sequenced from one sample in a study of identical twins. TCRdb re-called the 5' RACE reads through MiXCR, storing one row per CDR3 protein. The sample consists of 220,000 or so distinct CDR3 sequences, about 7.3% of them appearing once. This sample was shared with a second study, whose subject was yellow fever vaccine responses in identical twins.

Sequencing input: memory (CD45RO+) T cells sorted from blood. Every receptor here comes from a woman aged 18 to 35 in good health.

This clonotype was seen repeatedly, ten times or more. This chain uses TRBV5-6 with TRBJ2-3; 9 bases agree with TRBD1. This CDR3 region has 14 residues. V shed 1 base, J shed 8 bases, and the junction held 5 bases outside the gene matches. Germline lookup yields CDR1 SGHDT and CDR2 YYEEEE. The CDR3 sequence is CASSLSTQGATQYF. CDR3 sequence (DNA): TGTGCCAGCAGCTTGTCGACACAGGGGGCTACGCAGTATTTT.

Worth noting for this clonotype: A read error is possible here, since a much larger clone lies one base away. V and J are TRBV4-1 and TRBJ2-6; possible D gene TRBD2, 7 bases. The CDR3 runs to 17 residues. CDR1 and CDR2 from the germline V gene are MGHRA and YSYEKL. CDR3 amino acids: CASSIGQTSSGANVPTF. In DNA form, the CDR3 reads TGCGCCAGCAGCATTGGACAGACTAGCTCTGGGGCCAACGTCCCGACTTTC.

This chain uses TRBV3-1 with TRBJ2-7, with TRBD2 identical over 11 bases. Trimming took 4 bases from V and 2 from J; bases not matched to a gene: 1. This CDR3 contains 14 residues. The germline V gene encodes CDR1 LGHDT and CDR2 YNNKEL (reference sequence). CDR3 sequence (DNA): TGTGCCAGCAGCCCTAGCGGGGGGCCCTACGAGCAGTACGTC. It yields the protein CASSPSGGPYEQYV.

This clonotype was observed a handful of times. The CDR3 spells CASFPGFHPNTEAFF. The CDR3 DNA reads as TGTGCCAGCTTTCCCGGGTTCCACCCGAACACTGAAGCTTTCTTT. The chain links TRBV27 to TRBJ1-1; D unresolved. V dropped 8 bases and J dropped 1 base, with 17 bases sitting between them. This CDR3 comprises 15 residues. Germline V gives CDR1 MNHEY, CDR2 SMNVEV (reference sequence).

The rearrangement links TRBV2 to TRBJ1-1; D call uncertain. The CDR3 consists of 13 residues. V lost 6 bases and J 5 bases, leaving 13 bases between the germline ends. The germline CDR1 and CDR2 sequences are SNHLY and FYNNEI. Here the CDR3 DNA reads TGTGCCAGCAGGCCGTATCGTCGGACTGAAGCTTTCTTT. It specifies CASRPYRRTEAFF.

In this sample, this clonotype turned up many times. The chain's CDR3 is CSARKAGADTQYF. DNA for the CDR3: TGCAGTGCCAGGAAGGCAGGGGCAGATACGCAGTATTTT. The rearrangement joins TRBV20-1 to TRBJ2-3, with D possibly being TRBD1 (6 bases). The V gene lost 6 bases and the J gene lost 4 bases, with 14 bases spanning the gap. The germline V gene has CDR1 DFQATT and CDR2 SNEGSKA (reference sequence). The CDR3 has 13 amino acids.

Only a few counts were recorded for this clonotype. CDR3 sequence (DNA): TGCAGCGTTGAAGATAGGATAACAGGGCACGCCGGGGAGCTGTTTTTT. Translation gives CSVEDRITGHAGELFF. The genes are TRBV29-1 and TRBJ2-2; a weak D match, TRBD1 (6 bases). Deletions cut 0 bases from V and 6 bases from J, with 17 bases between. CDR3 length equals 16 residues. Germline V gives CDR1 SQVTM, CDR2 ANQGSEA.

In its sample, this clonotype was seen a few times. The V call is TRBV5-4, the J call TRBJ2-5; TRBD2 aligns across 9 bases. The trim removed 4 bases at V and 1 base at J, leaving 8 bases unmatched. The CDR3 covers 16 residues. The germline CDR1 and CDR2 sequences are SGHNT and YYREEE (reference sequence). CDR3 loop: CASSTRGGAIQETQYF. In DNA, the CDR3 is TGTGCCAGCAGCACCCGCGGGGGGGCGATCCAAGAGACCCAGTACTTC.

This clonotype was picked up many times. The V call is TRBV12-3 or TRBV12-4, the J call TRBJ2-7, with TRBD2 as a possible D gene (5 bases). This CDR3 spans 13 amino acids. Trimming took off 5 bases at V and 3 bases at J, with 11 bases between the two ends. Here the CDR3 reads CASSTRTGYEQYF. In DNA form, the CDR3 reads TGTGCCAGCAGTACCAGGACTGGCTACGAGCAGTACTTC.

The chain is built from TRBV5-6 and TRBJ2-2, with D unclear. V lost 3 bases to trimming and J lost 3 bases, with 12 bases between them. The CDR3 extends over 15 amino acids. Germline CDR1 is SGHDT and CDR2 is YYEEEE. Here the CDR3 DNA reads TGTGCCAGCAGCTCTGGGGTCACTTACACCGGGGAGCTGTTTTTT. Residues: CASSSGVTYTGELFF.

This clonotype was seen more than once but under ten times. J is TRBJ1-1 and V is TRBV5-1; perhaps TRBD1 as D (5 bases). V lost 3 bases to trimming and J lost 0 bases, with 12 bases between them. From germline, CDR1 is SGHRS and CDR2 YFSETQ. This CDR3 contains 15 residues. The CDR3 DNA reads TGCGCCAGCAGCTCGAACCTGGGGGTGAACACTGAAGCTTTCTTT. Its protein product is CASSSNLGVNTEAFF.

Ten or more counts support this clonotype. The rearrangement joins TRBV5-1 to TRBJ1-1, with 7 bases identical to TRBD1. V trimming: 0 bases; J trimming: 5 bases; junction bases outside the gene matches: 7. Germline V lookup: CDR1 SGHRS, CDR2 YFSETQ. The length of the CDR3 is 15 residues. The CDR3 bases are TGCGCCAGCAGCTTGGCGGGGGACAGTACGACTGAAGCTTTCTTT. The encoded protein is CASSLAGDSTTEAFF.

This clonotype was seen a handful of times. The rearrangement joins TRBV4-1 to TRBJ2-1; 7 bases align to TRBD1. Losses at the gene ends were 5 bases for V and 2 bases for J; bases not matched to a gene: 3. The CDR3 has 14 amino acids. CDR1 is MGHRA, CDR2 YSYEKL, per germline. The CDR3: CASSGTDPYNEQFF. CDR3 DNA sequence: TGCGCCAGCAGCGGGACAGACCCCTACAATGAGCAGTTCTTC.

This clonotype was observed at least ten times. This chain uses TRBV12-3 or TRBV12-4 with TRBJ2-5; 10 bases map to TRBD1. Trimming took 5 bases from V and 5 from J; bases not matched to a gene: 11. The CDR3 has 16 amino acids. The CDR3: CASSASGTGVGETQYF. The CDR3 nucleotides read TGTGCCAGCAGTGCCTCCGGGACAGGGGTTGGCGAGACCCAGTACTTC.

This clonotype was counted at least ten times. The genes are TRBV5-1 and TRBJ2-3, with 10 bases identical to TRBD2. The length of the CDR3 is 16 residues. The junction had 4 bases not matched to a gene; V was cut back by 0 bases and J by 3 bases. CDR1 and CDR2 from the germline V gene are SGHRS and YFSETQ. CDR3 amino acids: CASSLGSGGTTDTQYF. In DNA form, the CDR3 reads TGCGCCAGCAGCTTGGGTAGCGGGGGGACGACAGATACGCAGTATTTT.